One sample yielded the 3 T cell receptor beta chains listed below, sequenced in a study of PD-1 blockade in mismatch repair-deficient tumors. Clones were read by immunoSEQ multiplex PCR, and TCRdb kept only the in-frame ones, dropping some. The repertoire holds approximately 80,000 clones, with approximately 78% as singletons. Specimen: peripheral blood, collected 44 weeks after starting pembrolizumab. These receptors came from an adult with mismatch repair-deficient cancer.

This chain joins TRBV5-1 and TRBJ1-2, with unresolved D. CDR1 is SGHRS and CDR2 is YFSETQ in the germline V gene. V shed 4 bases and J shed 7 bases, with 11 bases lying between them. This CDR3 contains 12 residues. The CDR3 DNA reads as TGCGCCAGCAGCCTGGGTGGTGGTGGCTACACCTTC. Translating gives CASSLGGGGYTF.

The chain uses TRBV7-9 and TRBJ1-1; 10 bases match TRBD1. CDR3 size: 14 residues. V lost 4 bases to trimming and J lost 4 bases; unmatched junction nucleotides: 3. CDR1 SEHNR and CDR2 FQNEAQ come from the germline V gene (reference sequence). The CDR3: CASSSGTGATEAFF. CDR3 DNA: TGTGCCAGCAGCTCCGGGACAGGGGCCACTGAAGCTTTCTTT.

The chain combines TRBV2 with TRBJ1-1; a weak D match, TRBD1 (5 bases). V was shortened by 4 bases and J by 1 base, with 7 bases between the two germline ends. The CDR3 is made up of 13 amino acids. The V gene's germline CDR1 is SNHLY and CDR2 FYNNEI. The CDR3 coding sequence is TGTGCCAGCAGTGTAGGACAGAACACTGAAGCTTTCTTT. This codes for CASSVGQNTEAFF.